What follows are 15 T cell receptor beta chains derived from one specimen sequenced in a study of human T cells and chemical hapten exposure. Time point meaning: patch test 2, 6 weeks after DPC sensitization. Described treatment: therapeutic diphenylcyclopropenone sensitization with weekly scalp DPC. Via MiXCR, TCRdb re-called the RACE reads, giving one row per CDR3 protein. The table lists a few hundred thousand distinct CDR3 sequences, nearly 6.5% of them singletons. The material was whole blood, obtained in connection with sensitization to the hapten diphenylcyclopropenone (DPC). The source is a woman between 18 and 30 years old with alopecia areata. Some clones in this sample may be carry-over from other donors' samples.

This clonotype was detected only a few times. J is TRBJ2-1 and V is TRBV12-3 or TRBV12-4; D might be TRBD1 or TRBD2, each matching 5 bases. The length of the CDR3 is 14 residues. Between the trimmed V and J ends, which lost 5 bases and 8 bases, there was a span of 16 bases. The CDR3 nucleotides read TGTGCCAGCAGTCCGCCCGGGGCTAGATATGAGCAGTTCTTC. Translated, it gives CASSPPGARYEQFF.

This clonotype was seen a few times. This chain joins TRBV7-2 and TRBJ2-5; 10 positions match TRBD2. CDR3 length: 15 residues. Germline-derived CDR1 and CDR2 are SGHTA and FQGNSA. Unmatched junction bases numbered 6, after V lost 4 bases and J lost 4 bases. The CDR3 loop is CASSSGLAAVETQYF. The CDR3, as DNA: TGTGCCAGCAGCTCCGGACTAGCGGCCGTAGAGACCCAGTACTTC.

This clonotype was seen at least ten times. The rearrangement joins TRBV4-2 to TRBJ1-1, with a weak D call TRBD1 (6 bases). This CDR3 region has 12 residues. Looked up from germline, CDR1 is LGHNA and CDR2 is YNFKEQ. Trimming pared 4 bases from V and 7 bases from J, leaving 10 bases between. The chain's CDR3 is CASSPGQNEAFF. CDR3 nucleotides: TGTGCCAGCAGCCCAGGACAGAATGAAGCTTTCTTT.

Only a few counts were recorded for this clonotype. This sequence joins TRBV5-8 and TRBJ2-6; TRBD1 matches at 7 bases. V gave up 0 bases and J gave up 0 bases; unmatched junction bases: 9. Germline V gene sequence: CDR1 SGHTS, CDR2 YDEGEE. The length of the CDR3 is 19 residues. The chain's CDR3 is CASSLAAGGEYSGANVLTF. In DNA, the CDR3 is TGTGCCAGCAGCTTGGCGGCAGGGGGAGAATACTCTGGGGCCAACGTCCTGACTTTC.

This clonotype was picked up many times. In DNA, the CDR3 is TGTGCCAGCAGTTCGGGACTAGCGGGGGGACATACGCAGTATTTT. It specifies CASSSGLAGGHTQYF. The chain is built from TRBV6-5 and TRBJ2-3; 15 bases are shared with TRBD2. CDR1 and CDR2 from the germline V gene are MNHEY and SVGAGI. J was trimmed by 7 bases and V by 4 bases; bases with no gene match: 3. The CDR3 loop spans 15 amino acids.

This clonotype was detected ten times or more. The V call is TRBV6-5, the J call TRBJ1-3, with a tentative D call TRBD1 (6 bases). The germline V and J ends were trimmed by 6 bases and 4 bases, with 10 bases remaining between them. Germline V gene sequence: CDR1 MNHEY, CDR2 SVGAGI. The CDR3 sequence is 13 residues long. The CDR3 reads CASRWTAGNTIYF. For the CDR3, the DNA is TGTGCCAGCAGATGGACAGCCGGAAACACCATATATTTT.

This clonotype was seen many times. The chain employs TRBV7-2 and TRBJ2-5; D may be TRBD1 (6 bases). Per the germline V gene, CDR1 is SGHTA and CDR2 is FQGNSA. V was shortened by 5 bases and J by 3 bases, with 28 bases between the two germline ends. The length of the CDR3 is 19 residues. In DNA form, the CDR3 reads TGTGCCAGCAGCCCTTTATCGATCATCCCCGGCAGGGGAAAAGAGACCCAGTACTTC. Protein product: CASSPLSIIPGRGKETQYF.

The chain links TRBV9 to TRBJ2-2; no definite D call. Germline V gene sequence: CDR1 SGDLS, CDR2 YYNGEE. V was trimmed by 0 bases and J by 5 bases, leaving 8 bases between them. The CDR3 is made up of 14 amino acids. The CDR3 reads CASSVGPETGELFF. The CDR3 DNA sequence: TGTGCCAGCAGCGTAGGTCCGGAGACCGGGGAGCTGTTTTTT. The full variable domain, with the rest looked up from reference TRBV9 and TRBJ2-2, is DSGVTQTPKHLITATGQRVTLRCSPRSGDLSVYWYQQSLDQGLQFLIQYYNGEERAKGNILERFSAQQFPDLHSELNLSSLELGDSALYFCASSVGPETGELFFGEGSRLTVL.

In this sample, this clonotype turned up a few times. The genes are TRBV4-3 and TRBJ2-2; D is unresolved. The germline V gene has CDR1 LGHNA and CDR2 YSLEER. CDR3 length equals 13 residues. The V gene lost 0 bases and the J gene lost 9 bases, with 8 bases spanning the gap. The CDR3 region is CASSQDLRRELFF. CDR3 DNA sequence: TGCGCCAGCAGCCAAGATCTCCGGCGGGAGCTGTTTTTT.

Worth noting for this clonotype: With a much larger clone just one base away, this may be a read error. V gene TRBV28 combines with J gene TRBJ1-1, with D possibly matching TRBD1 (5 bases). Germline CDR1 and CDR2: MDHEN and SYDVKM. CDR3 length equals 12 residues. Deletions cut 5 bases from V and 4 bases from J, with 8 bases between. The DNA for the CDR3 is TGTGCCAGCAGTGTGGACATCACTGAAGCTTTCTTT. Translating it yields CASSVDITEAFF.

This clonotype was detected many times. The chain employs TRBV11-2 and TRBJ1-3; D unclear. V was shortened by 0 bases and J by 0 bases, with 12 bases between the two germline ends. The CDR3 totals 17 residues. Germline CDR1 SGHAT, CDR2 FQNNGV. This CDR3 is CASSLDPAEYSGNTIYF. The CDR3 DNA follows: TGTGCCAGCAGCTTAGATCCTGCGGAATACTCTGGAAACACCATATATTTT.

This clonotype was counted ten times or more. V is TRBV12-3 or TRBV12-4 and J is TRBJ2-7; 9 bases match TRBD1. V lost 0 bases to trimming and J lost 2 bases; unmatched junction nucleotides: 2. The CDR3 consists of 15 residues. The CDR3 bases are TGTGCCAGCAGTTTAGCGGGGACAGGGCCCTACGAGCAGTACTTC. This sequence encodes CASSLAGTGPYEQYF.

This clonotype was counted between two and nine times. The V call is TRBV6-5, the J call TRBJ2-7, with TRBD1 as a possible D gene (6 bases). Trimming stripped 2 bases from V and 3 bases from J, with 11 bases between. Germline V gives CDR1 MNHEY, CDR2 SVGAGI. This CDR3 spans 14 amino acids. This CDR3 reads CASSYGRGGYEQYF. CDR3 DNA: TGTGCCAGCAGTTACGGCAGGGGCGGCTACGAGCAGTACTTC.

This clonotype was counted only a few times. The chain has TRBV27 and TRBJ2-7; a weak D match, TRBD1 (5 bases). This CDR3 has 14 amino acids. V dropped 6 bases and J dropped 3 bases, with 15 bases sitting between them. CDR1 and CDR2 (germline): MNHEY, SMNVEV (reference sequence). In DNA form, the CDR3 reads TGTGCCAGCAGCCCAGGGCACAGAGACTACGAGCAGTACTTC. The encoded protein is CASSPGHRDYEQYF.

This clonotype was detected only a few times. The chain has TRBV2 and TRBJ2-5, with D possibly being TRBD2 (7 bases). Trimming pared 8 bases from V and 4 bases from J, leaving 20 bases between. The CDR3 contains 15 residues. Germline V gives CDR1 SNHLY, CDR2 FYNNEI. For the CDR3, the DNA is TGTGCCAGCGGACGGGAAGGGGGGGGCCGAGAGACCCAGTACTTC. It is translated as CASGREGGGRETQYF.